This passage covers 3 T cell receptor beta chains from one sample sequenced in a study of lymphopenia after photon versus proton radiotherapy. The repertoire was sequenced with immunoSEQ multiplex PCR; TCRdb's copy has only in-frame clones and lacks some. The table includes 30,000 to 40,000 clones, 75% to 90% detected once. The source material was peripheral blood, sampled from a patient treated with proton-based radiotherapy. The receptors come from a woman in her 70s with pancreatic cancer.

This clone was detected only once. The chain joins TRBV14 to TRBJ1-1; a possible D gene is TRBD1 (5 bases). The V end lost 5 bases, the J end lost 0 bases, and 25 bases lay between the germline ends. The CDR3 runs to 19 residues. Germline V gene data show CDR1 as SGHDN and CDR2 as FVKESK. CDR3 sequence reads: CASSLPNFKQGLMNTEAFF. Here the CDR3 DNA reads TGTGCCAGCAGCTTACCCAATTTCAAGCAGGGACTTATGAACACTGAAGCTTTCTTT.

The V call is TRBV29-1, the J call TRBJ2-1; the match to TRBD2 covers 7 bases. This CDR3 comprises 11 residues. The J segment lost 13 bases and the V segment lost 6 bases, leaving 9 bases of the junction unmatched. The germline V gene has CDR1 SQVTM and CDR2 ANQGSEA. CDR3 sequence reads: CSVEPTSDQFF. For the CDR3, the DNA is TGCAGCGTGGAACCCACTAGCGACCAGTTCTTC.

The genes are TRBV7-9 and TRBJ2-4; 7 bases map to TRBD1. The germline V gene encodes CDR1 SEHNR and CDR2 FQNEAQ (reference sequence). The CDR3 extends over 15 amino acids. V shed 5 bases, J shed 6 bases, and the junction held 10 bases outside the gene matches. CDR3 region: CASSGIQGVGNIQYF. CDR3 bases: TGTGCCAGCAGCGGGATTCAGGGGGTGGGAAACATTCAGTACTTC.